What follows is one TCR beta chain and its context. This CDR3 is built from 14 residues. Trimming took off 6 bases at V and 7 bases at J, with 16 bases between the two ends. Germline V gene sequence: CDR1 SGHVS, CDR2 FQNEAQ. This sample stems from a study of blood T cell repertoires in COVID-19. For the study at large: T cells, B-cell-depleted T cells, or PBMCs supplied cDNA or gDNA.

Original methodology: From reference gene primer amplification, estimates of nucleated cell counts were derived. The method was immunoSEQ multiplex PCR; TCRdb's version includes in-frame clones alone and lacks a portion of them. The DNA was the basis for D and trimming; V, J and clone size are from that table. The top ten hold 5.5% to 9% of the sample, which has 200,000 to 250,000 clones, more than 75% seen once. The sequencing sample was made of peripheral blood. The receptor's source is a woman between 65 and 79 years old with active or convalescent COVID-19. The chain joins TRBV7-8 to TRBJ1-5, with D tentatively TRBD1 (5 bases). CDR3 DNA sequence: TGTGCCAGCAGTCAATCGCAGGGAGGGCAGCCCCAGCATTTT. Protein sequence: CASSQSQGGQPQHF.